This TCR beta chain is drawn from a study of blood T cell repertoires in COVID-19. On the study more broadly: Samples representing acute and convalescent COVID-19 were sourced from the United States, Italy and Spain. The analysed material was cDNA or gDNA that came from T cells, B-cell-depleted T cells, or PBMCs.

Generated by immunoSEQ multiplex PCR, the TCRdb table keeps only in-frame clones and is missing some. The sample carries over 250,000 clones, 70% to 90% recorded once. The CDR3 totals 14 residues. Germline lookup yields CDR1 MGHRA and CDR2 YSYEKL. V lost 2 bases and J 2 bases, leaving 9 bases between the germline ends. This sequence originates from a woman in her 70s with acute or convalescent COVID-19. This rearrangement joins TRBV4-1 to TRBJ2-5; D might be TRBD2 (6 bases). The specimen was peripheral blood. As DNA, the CDR3 is TGCGCCAGCAGCCAAACCGGGGGACAAGAGACCCAGTACTTC. Translating gives CASSQTGGQETQYF.